This TCR beta chain was obtained from a study of blood T cell repertoires in COVID-19. Study summary: Collection of acute and convalescent COVID-19 samples took place in the United States, Italy and Spain. T cells, B-cell-depleted T cells, or PBMCs supplied cDNA or gDNA.

Original processing notes: Scientists estimated how many nucleated cells there were by amplifying reference gene primers. The method was immunoSEQ multiplex PCR; TCRdb's version includes in-frame clones alone and lacks a portion of them. That table gives V, J and clone size, and the DNA gave D and trimming. The data contain around 340,000 clones, approximately 86% of them seen just once; the ten biggest clones take up around 4%. The V gene lost 0 bases and the J gene lost 4 bases, with 12 bases spanning the gap. Germline assignment: CDR1 MNHNS and CDR2 SASEGT. There are 15 residues in the CDR3. Enrollees, 18 to 89 years old, lived in 24 US areas.

The V gene is TRBV6-1, the J gene TRBJ1-2, with D perhaps TRBD1 (6 bases). The specimen sequenced was PBMCs or T cells enriched from blood (not recorded which). The source of this sequence is a woman between 40 and 55 years old with acute COVID-19. In DNA, the CDR3 is TGTGCCAGCAGTGAAGCAGGGGGAAGTCCCTATGGCTACACCTTC. It translates to CASSEAGGSPYGYTF.